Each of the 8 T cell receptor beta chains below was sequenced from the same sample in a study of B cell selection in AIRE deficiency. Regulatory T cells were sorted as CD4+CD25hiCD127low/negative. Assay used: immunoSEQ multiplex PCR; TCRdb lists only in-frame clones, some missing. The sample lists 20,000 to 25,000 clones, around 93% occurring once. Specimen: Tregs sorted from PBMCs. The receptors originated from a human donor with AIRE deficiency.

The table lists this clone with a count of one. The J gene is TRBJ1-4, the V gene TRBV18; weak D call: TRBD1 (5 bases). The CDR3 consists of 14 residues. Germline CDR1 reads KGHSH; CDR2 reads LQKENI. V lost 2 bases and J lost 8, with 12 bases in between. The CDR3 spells CASSPAGGGEKLFF. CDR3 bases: TGTGCCAGCTCACCAGCGGGGGGAGGAGAAAAACTGTTTTTT.

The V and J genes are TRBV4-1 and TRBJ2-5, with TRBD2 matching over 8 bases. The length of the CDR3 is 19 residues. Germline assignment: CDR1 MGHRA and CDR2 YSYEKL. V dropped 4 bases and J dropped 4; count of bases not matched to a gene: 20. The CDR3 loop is CASSRLAAVSGRGIETQYF. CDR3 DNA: TGCGCCAGCAGCCGACTGGCCGCGGTAAGCGGGAGAGGTATAGAGACCCAGTACTTC.

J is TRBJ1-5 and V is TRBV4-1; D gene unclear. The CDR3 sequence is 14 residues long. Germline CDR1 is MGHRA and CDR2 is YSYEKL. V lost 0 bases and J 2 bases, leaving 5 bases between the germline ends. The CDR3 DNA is TGCGCCAGCAGCCAAGATCGGGGCAATCAGCCCCAGCATTTT. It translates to CASSQDRGNQPQHF.

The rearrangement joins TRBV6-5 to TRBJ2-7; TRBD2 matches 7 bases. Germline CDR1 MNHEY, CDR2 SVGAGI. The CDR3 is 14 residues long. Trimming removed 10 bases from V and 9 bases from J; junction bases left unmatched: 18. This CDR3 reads CATAGGSGLLGQYF. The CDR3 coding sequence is TGTGCCACGGCCGGCGGGAGTGGTCTCTTGGGGCAGTACTTC.

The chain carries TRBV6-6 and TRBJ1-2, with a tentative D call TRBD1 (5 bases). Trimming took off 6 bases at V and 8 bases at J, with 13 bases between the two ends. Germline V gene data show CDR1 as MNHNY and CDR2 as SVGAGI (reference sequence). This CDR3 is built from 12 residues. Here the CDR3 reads CASRDPGEGYTF. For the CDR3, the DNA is TGTGCCAGCAGAGACCCGGGGGAGGGCTACACCTTC.

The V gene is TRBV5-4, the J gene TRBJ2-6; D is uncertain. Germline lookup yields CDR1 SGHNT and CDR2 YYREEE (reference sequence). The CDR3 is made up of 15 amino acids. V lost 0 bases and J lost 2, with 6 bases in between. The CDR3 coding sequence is TGTGCCAGCAGCTTGGAAGGGACTGGGGCCAACGTCCTGACTTTC. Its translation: CASSLEGTGANVLTF.

In DNA form, the CDR3 reads TGTGCCAGCAGCCCCACCGGGACGGCCAAAGAGACCCAGTACTTC. This gives the protein CASSPTGTAKETQYF. The rearrangement links TRBV28 to TRBJ2-5; possibly TRBD1 or TRBD2 for D (5 bases each). Per germline, CDR1 MDHEN and CDR2 SYDVKM. V was trimmed by 6 bases and J by 3 bases, leaving 17 bases between them. The CDR3 has 15 amino acids.

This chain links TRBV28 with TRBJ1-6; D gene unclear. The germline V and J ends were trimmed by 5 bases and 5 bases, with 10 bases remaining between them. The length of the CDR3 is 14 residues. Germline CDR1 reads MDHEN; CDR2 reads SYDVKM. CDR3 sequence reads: CASSPLVDNSPLHF. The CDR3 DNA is TGTGCCAGCAGTCCCCTGGTAGATAATTCACCCCTCCACTTT.